Listed here are 30 T cell receptor beta chains from one sample, sequenced in a study of vaccination and CD4 T cells after COVID-19. The Oncomine TCR Beta short-read assay sequenced DNA from cultured CD4+ T cells. TCRdb re-derived calls from the PCR reads in MiXCR, one entry per CDR3 protein. Here the sample spans fewer than 2,500 distinct CDR3 sequences, around 18% being singletons. Which antigens these TCRs recognize remains unknown. The treatment here: approximately 11-day PBMC culture with coronavirus spike peptide pools or control peptides (ViraFEST assay). It was before the COVID-19 pandemic (2011-2018) that the unexposed donor's CD4+ T cells were collected. The sample consisted of CD4+ T cells from blood, cultured in vitro. These receptors originate from a human donor in good health.

This clonotype is termed medium-sized. The J gene is TRBJ1-2, the V gene TRBV20-1; no clear D gene. With 6 bases removed from V and 7 bases from J, the gap between germline ends came to 12 bases. CDR3 length equals 11 residues. Germline CDR1 and CDR2: DFQATT and SNEGSKA (reference sequence). The CDR3 here is CSAPPGSGYTF. The CDR3 coding sequence is TGCAGTGCCCCCCCCGGGAGTGGCTACACCTTC.

This clonotype was seen more than once but under ten times. The chain couples TRBV28 to TRBJ2-2, with D possibly being TRBD2 (6 bases). Germline CDR1 and CDR2: MDHEN and SYDVKM. V dropped 3 bases and J dropped 2 bases, with 10 bases sitting between them. The CDR3 loop spans 15 amino acids. The CDR3 region is CASSLEGSNTGELFF. The CDR3, as DNA: TGTGCCAGCAGTTTGGAGGGTTCAAACACCGGGGAGCTGTTTTTT. The whole variable domain, remainder taken from reference TRBV28 and TRBJ2-2, is DVKVTQSSRYLVKRTGEKVFLECVQDMDHENMFWYRQDPGLGLRLIYFSYDVKMKEKGDIPEGYSVSREKKERFSLILESASTNQTSMYLCASSLEGSNTGELFFGEGSRLTVL.

For the CDR3, the DNA is TGTGCCAGCAGCCAAGGATACAGAGAGATTAATCAGCCCCAGCATTTT. The encoded protein is CASSQGYREINQPQHF. The chain is built from TRBV3-1 and TRBJ1-5; no reliable D call. The CDR3 is made up of 16 amino acids. Germline values: CDR1 LGHDT, CDR2 YNNKEL (reference sequence). Trimming removed 1 base from V and 4 bases from J, with 14 bases in between.

This clonotype has more than one count but fewer than ten. The chain carries TRBV28 and TRBJ2-7; weak D call: TRBD2 (6 bases). Germline values: CDR1 MDHEN, CDR2 SYDVKM. CDR3 size: 17 residues. Trimming removed 4 bases at V and 0 bases at J, with 19 bases between. The CDR3 sequence: CASSSPLVAGSSYEQYF. The CDR3 DNA sequence: TGTGCCAGCAGTTCCCCTTTGGTTGCGGGAAGCTCCTACGAGCAGTACTTC.

The chain employs TRBV6-1 and TRBJ2-1, with D unclear. The germline CDR1 and CDR2 sequences are MNHNS and SASEGT. The CDR3 spans 12 residues. V lost 7 bases and J 9 bases, leaving 13 bases between the germline ends. The CDR3, as DNA: TGTGCCAGCAAAACTACCTTCGGTGAGCAGTTCTTC. Translated: CASKTTFGEQFF.

The gene calls are TRBV5-1 and TRBJ2-1; TRBD2 agrees at 13 bases. Germline V gene sequence: CDR1 SGHRS, CDR2 YFSETQ. The CDR3 is 17 residues long. The J segment lost 4 bases and the V segment lost 0 bases, leaving 4 bases of the junction unmatched. CDR3 nucleotide sequence: TGCGCCAGCAGCTTGGGGACTAGCGGGAGTGGGTACAATGAGCAGTTCTTC. Protein: CASSLGTSGSGYNEQFF.

This clonotype was observed a handful of times. The chain carries TRBV7-9 and TRBJ2-7; 7 nucleotides agree with TRBD1. V dropped 1 base and J dropped 2; count of bases not matched to a gene: 11. The CDR3 extends over 17 amino acids. Germline V gene lookup returns CDR1 SEHNR and CDR2 FQNEAQ (reference sequence). The DNA of the CDR3 is TGTGCCAGCAGCTTAGATCAGGAACAGGGGAAGCCCTACGAGCAGTACTTC. The encoded protein is CASSLDQEQGKPYEQYF.

This clonotype was observed a handful of times. The rearrangement joins TRBV6-1 to TRBJ2-1; tentatively, D is TRBD1 or TRBD2 (5 bases each). With 6 bases removed from V and 9 bases from J, the gap between germline ends came to 24 bases. The CDR3 length is 16 residues. Looked up from germline, CDR1 is MNHNS and CDR2 is SASEGT. The CDR3: CASSDPGHALGGEQFF. The CDR3, as DNA: TGTGCCAGCAGCGATCCGGGGCATGCCCTTGGGGGTGAGCAGTTCTTC.

This clonotype was seen once. The J gene is TRBJ1-1, the V gene TRBV11-2; 8 bases map to TRBD1. Unmatched junction bases numbered 6, after V lost 2 bases and J lost 4 bases. Germline CDR1 and CDR2: SGHAT and FQNNGV. The CDR3 contains 15 residues. CDR3 bases: TGTGCCAGCAGCTTACGGACAGGGTCGTCCACTGAAGCTTTCTTT. Translating gives CASSLRTGSSTEAFF.

The chain links TRBV4-1 to TRBJ2-5, with D maybe TRBD2 (6 bases). V shed 4 bases and J shed 5 bases, with 29 bases lying between them. This CDR3 has 19 residues. Germline values: CDR1 MGHRA, CDR2 YSYEKL. The CDR3 bases are TGCGCCAGCAGCCTCCTGGGGTTGGTAGGAGGGTTGAAAGGGGAGACCCAGTACTTC. This sequence encodes CASSLLGLVGGLKGETQYF.

This clonotype was found a few times. CDR3 nucleotides: TGCAGTGCCCCGGGACTAGCGGGGGGCAGCTCCTACGAGCAGTACTTC. The encoded protein is CSAPGLAGGSSYEQYF. The V gene is TRBV20-1, the J gene TRBJ2-7; 15 positions match TRBD2. V trimming: 6 bases; J trimming: 0 bases; junction bases outside the gene matches: 6. Germline CDR1 is DFQATT and CDR2 is SNEGSKA (reference sequence). The CDR3 is 16 residues long.

In its sample, this clonotype was seen a few times. The gene calls are TRBV4-1 and TRBJ1-6, with D maybe TRBD1 (6 bases). Trimming took off 4 bases at V and 0 bases at J, with 16 bases between the two ends. Germline values: CDR1 MGHRA, CDR2 YSYEKL. The CDR3 length is 18 residues. The CDR3 DNA follows: TGCGCCAGCAGCCCCGGGGGCCGATCTAGCTCCTATAATTCACCCCTCCACTTT. Translating it yields CASSPGGRSSSYNSPLHF.

V gene TRBV19 combines with J gene TRBJ1-2, with D possibly matching TRBD1 (6 bases). V was cut by 1 base and J by 3 bases, with 12 bases left in between. Germline lookup yields CDR1 LNHDA and CDR2 SQIVND (reference sequence). The CDR3 is made up of 15 amino acids. CDR3 sequence (DNA): TGTGCCAGTAGTATAGCAACCAGGGGATACTATGGCTACACCTTC. Encoded protein: CASSIATRGYYGYTF.

This clonotype occurred a few times. Mismatch with germline at one junction end may stem from a read error. The chain links TRBV27 to TRBJ1-1; 9 nucleotides align to TRBD1. The CDR3 is made up of 17 amino acids. From germline, CDR1 is MNHEY and CDR2 SMNVEV (reference sequence). Written as DNA, the CDR3 is TGCACCAGCAGTTTATTAGGTTCGGGACAGGGGAACACTGAAGCTTTCTTT. It is translated as CTSSLLGSGQGNTEAFF.

By sample fraction, this clonotype is medium-sized. The chain links TRBV20-1 to TRBJ1-6; D not certain. This CDR3 region has 14 residues. Trimming cost V 4 bases and J 7 bases, with 14 bases left between them. Germline CDR1 is DFQATT and CDR2 is SNEGSKA (reference sequence). The CDR3 DNA reads as TGCAGTGCTAAAAGCTCCGGGCCAAATTCACCCCTCCACTTT. Translating gives CSAKSSGPNSPLHF.

This clonotype ranks as medium-sized (0.01 to 0.1%). The chain is built from TRBV20-1 and TRBJ1-5, with D possibly TRBD1 on 5 matching bases. The CDR3 loop spans 13 amino acids. Trimming stripped 6 bases from V and 1 base from J, with 10 bases between. Germline loops: CDR1 DFQATT, CDR2 SNEGSKA (reference sequence). The CDR3 reads CSAKQGSNQPQHF. The DNA of the CDR3 is TGCAGTGCCAAGCAGGGCAGCAATCAGCCCCAGCATTTT.

This clonotype has a handful of counts. V is TRBV2 and J is TRBJ2-3, with 7 positions matching TRBD2. The CDR3 extends over 15 amino acids. Looked up from germline, CDR1 is SNHLY and CDR2 is FYNNEI. V shed 6 bases, J shed 0 bases, and the junction held 6 bases outside the gene matches. In DNA form, the CDR3 reads TGTGCCAGCAGCTACAAGCGGGGTAGCACAGATACGCAGTATTTT. This translates into CASSYKRGSTDTQYF.

This clonotype was picked up a small number of times. The DNA for the CDR3 is TGTGCCAGTAGTATGAGGTGGGGGGCCCAAGAGACCCAGTACTTC. It translates to CASSMRWGAQETQYF. The chain links TRBV19 to TRBJ2-5; D tentatively reads TRBD1 or TRBD2 (6 bases each). The germline V and J ends were trimmed by 3 bases and 1 base, with 12 bases remaining between them. The CDR3 length is 15 residues. The V gene's germline CDR1 is LNHDA and CDR2 SQIVND (reference sequence).

The CDR3: CASSDQGRGETQYF. CDR3 nucleotide sequence: TGTGCCAGTAGTGATCAGGGCCGGGGAGAGACCCAGTACTTC. The chain employs TRBV19 and TRBJ2-5; D possibly matches TRBD1 or TRBD2 (5 bases each). V lost 5 bases and J 4 bases, leaving 14 bases between the germline ends. The CDR3 has 14 residues. Germline V gene lookup returns CDR1 LNHDA and CDR2 SQIVND (reference sequence).

This clonotype came up a few times. The chain uses TRBV29-1 and TRBJ1-2; unclear D gene. The CDR3 totals 14 residues. The germline V gene encodes CDR1 SQVTM and CDR2 ANQGSEA. Trimming pared 3 bases from V and 4 bases from J, leaving 15 bases between. The CDR3 loop reads CSVDPSGQGYGYTF. DNA for the CDR3: TGCAGCGTTGACCCAAGCGGGCAAGGCTATGGCTACACCTTC.

This clonotype is classed as medium-sized (0.01 to 0.1%). V and J are TRBV7-9 and TRBJ2-7; possibly TRBD1 for D (7 bases). The CDR3 sequence is 12 residues long. Germline CDR1 reads SEHNR; CDR2 reads FQNEAQ (reference sequence). V lost 4 bases to trimming and J lost 7 bases, with 11 bases between them. CDR3 sequence: CASSSQGGEQYF. Written as DNA, the CDR3 is TGTGCCAGCAGCTCCCAGGGGGGAGAGCAGTACTTC.

Within the sample, this clonotype is medium-sized. This sequence joins TRBV2 and TRBJ1-2; tentative D call: TRBD1 (5 bases). The CDR3 loop spans 14 amino acids. CDR1 is SNHLY, CDR2 FYNNEI, per germline. Trimming stripped 3 bases from V and 2 bases from J, with 10 bases between. CDR3 DNA sequence: TGTGCCAGCAGTGAGGTTACAGGCAACTATGGCTACACCTTC. Residues: CASSEVTGNYGYTF. The variable domain in full, completed from reference TRBV2 and TRBJ1-2, reads EPEVTQTPSHQVTQMGQEVILRCVPISNHLYFYWYRQILGQKVEFLVSFYNNEISEKSEIFDDQFSVERPDGSNFTLKIRSTKLEDSAMYFCASSEVTGNYGYTFGSGTRLTVV.

The chain combines TRBV7-9 with TRBJ1-3; D is unresolved. The germline CDR1 and CDR2 sequences are SEHNR and FQNEAQ (reference sequence). The CDR3 has 18 residues. V lost 4 bases and J 0 bases, leaving 19 bases between the germline ends. CDR3 nucleotide sequence: TGTGCCAGCAGCTCCGGAGTTGGTACAGCGTACTCTGGAAACACCATATATTTT. This codes for CASSSGVGTAYSGNTIYF.

This chain links TRBV7-3 with TRBJ2-6, with D perhaps matching TRBD1 (5 bases). V was pared by 1 base and J by 1 base, with 14 bases between. Germline V lookup: CDR1 SGHTA, CDR2 FQGTGA. The CDR3 has 18 amino acids. CDR3 region: CASSLKVAGQSGANVLTF. DNA of the CDR3: TGTGCCAGCAGCTTAAAAGTGGCAGGGCAATCTGGGGCCAACGTCCTGACTTTC.

The chain has TRBV20-1 and TRBJ1-1; 8 bases are shared with TRBD1. V was pared by 7 bases and J by 4 bases, with 5 bases of the junction left unmatched. Germline-derived CDR1 and CDR2 are DFQATT and SNEGSKA (reference sequence). CDR3 size: 12 residues. The CDR3 spells CSVPTGGTEAFF. The CDR3 DNA sequence: TGCAGTGTTCCTACAGGGGGCACTGAAGCTTTCTTT.

CDR3 protein: CASSFGTSGSEETQYF. The CDR3 DNA follows: TGTGCCAGCAGCTTCGGGACTAGCGGAAGTGAAGAGACCCAGTACTTC. J is TRBJ2-5 and V is TRBV5-4; 11 nucleotides agree with TRBD2. V was clipped by 2 bases and J by 3 bases; unmatched bases: 6. The V gene's germline CDR1 is SGHNT and CDR2 YYREEE (reference sequence). The CDR3 is 16 amino acids.

By frequency in the sample, this clonotype is large. This CDR3 is CSARDVSLQGFGDSPLHF. DNA for the CDR3: TGCAGTGCTAGAGACGTCTCATTACAGGGCTTCGGCGATTCACCCCTCCACTTT. The chain combines TRBV20-1 with TRBJ1-6; a weak D match, TRBD1 (6 bases). Germline CDR1 and CDR2: DFQATT and SNEGSKA (reference sequence). The CDR3 runs to 18 residues. V dropped 0 bases and J dropped 8 bases, with 23 bases sitting between them.

Details on this clonotype: Mismatch with germline at one junction end may stem from a read error. The rearrangement joins TRBV30 to TRBJ1-2; D may be TRBD1 (6 bases). From germline, CDR1 is GTSNPN and CDR2 SVGIG (reference sequence). The CDR3 extends over 14 amino acids. CDR3 in DNA: TGTGCCTGGAGTGTCTCTAGGACAGTCTATGGCTACGCCTTC. This gives the protein CAWSVSRTVYGYAF.

This chain links TRBV30 with TRBJ2-1; 11 positions agree with TRBD2. V lost 1 base to trimming and J lost 8 bases; unmatched junction nucleotides: 4. The CDR3 extends over 14 amino acids. Germline CDR1 is GTSNPN and CDR2 is SVGIG (reference sequence). In DNA, the CDR3 is TGTGCCTGGAGTGGCCTAGCGGGGGGCGATGAGCAGTTCTTC. It codes for CAWSGLAGGDEQFF.

This sequence joins TRBV5-4 and TRBJ2-5; weak D call: TRBD1 (5 bases). CDR3 length: 13 amino acids. Trimming shortened V by 3 bases and J by 3 bases, and 9 bases separated the two germline ends. CDR1 is SGHNT, CDR2 YYREEE, per germline (reference sequence). The CDR3 here is CASSSAREETQYF. CDR3 sequence (DNA): TGTGCCAGCAGCTCGGCCAGGGAAGAGACCCAGTACTTC.